This TCR beta chain was observed in a study of cytomegalovirus exposure and HLA in healthy donors. About the research overall: One earlier analysis, a look at 180 million or so T cells, found almost 120 million unique TCR beta sequences. Around 78 million unique TCR sequences came from HLA-typed donors in an early release.

With 60 Vbeta and 13 Jbeta primers, the PCR was carried out. Using immunoSEQ multiplex PCR, the repertoire was profiled, and TCRdb retains in-frame clones only, with some absent. This table holds fewer than 130,000 clones, approximately 86% found once. Input material: PBMCs. The sequence was obtained from a man between 35 and 55 years old in good health and CMV-seronegative.

The CDR3 region is CASSFEGRGYTF. DNA for the CDR3: TGTGCCAGCAGCTTCGAGGGCCGGGGCTACACCTTC. The V gene is TRBV7-9, the J gene TRBJ1-2; unclear D gene. The CDR3 has 12 residues. V was cut by 3 bases and J by 8 bases, with 10 bases left in between. Germline V gives CDR1 SEHNR, CDR2 FQNEAQ (reference sequence).